The entry that follows covers one T cell receptor beta chain sequence. The J segment lost 2 bases and the V segment lost 6 bases, leaving 5 bases of the junction unmatched. The V gene's germline CDR1 is MNHNS and CDR2 SASEGT. There are 14 residues in the CDR3. This entry belongs to a study of CD8+ T cells in alopecia areata. It was cDNA, reverse transcribed from extracted RNA, that served as the sequencing template. Method: immunoSEQ multiplex PCR; TCRdb's copy keeps in-frame clones and lacks some. The table records 200,000 to 250,000 clones, 40% to 55% of them present only once. Treatment denoted: oral pan-JAK inhibitor, 5-10 mg twice daily.

The J gene is TRBJ2-7, the V gene TRBV6-1; 9 nucleotides agree with TRBD2. The material was CD4+ T cells sorted from blood, obtained at approximately week 36, from a patient treated with tofacitinib. The sequence was collected from a human donor with alopecia areata. The CDR3: CASSALAGAYEQYF. In nucleotides, the CDR3 is TGTGCCAGCAGCGCCTTAGCGGGGGCCTACGAGCAGTACTTC.